This T cell receptor beta chain was identified in a study of blood T cells in healthy people across ages. As concerns this clonotype: Possible read error: a much larger clone is one base away.

V was pared by 6 bases and J by 7 bases, with 13 bases of the junction left unmatched. The V gene's germline CDR1 is DFQATT and CDR2 SNEGSKA (reference sequence). The CDR3 sequence is 15 residues long. Primers used in a second PCR of about 7 to 12 cycles were a sample-barcoded 5' primer and a J-beta primer mix. TCRdb analysed the 5' RACE reads with MiXCR anew, one entry per CDR3 protein. The sample lists about 650,000 distinct CDR3 sequences; about 32% were seen once. What was sequenced was blood. The chain carries TRBV20-1 and TRBJ2-7; 12 bases match TRBD2. The origin of this receptor is an elderly woman in good health. The CDR3 sequence is CSAPGSLAGGGEQYF. The CDR3, as DNA: TGCAGTGCCCCCGGTTCCCTAGCGGGGGGGGGTGAGCAGTACTTC.